This T cell receptor beta chain was observed in a study of cytomegalovirus exposure and HLA in healthy donors. Study-level points and caveats: Later analysis suggested most CMV-associated TCR beta chains were HLA-restricted.

Germline CDR1 and CDR2: MDHEN and SYDVKM. V lost 5 bases to trimming and J lost 3 bases; unmatched junction nucleotides: 8. The CDR3 totals 15 residues. A remark on this clone: Its target is unknown.

Primers for the PCR totalled 60 Vbeta and 13 Jbeta. Sequenced by immunoSEQ multiplex PCR; TCRdb stores in-frame clones only, minus some. The repertoire holds some 130,000 clones, with approximately 80% as singletons. V usage is TRBV28 and J usage is TRBJ2-7, with 9 bases identical to TRBD1. Sequencing input: PBMCs. The sequence derives from a male donor in good health and CMV-seropositive. DNA of the CDR3: TGTGCCAGCAGTACAACAGGGGGCTCTTACTACGAGCAGTACTTC. Amino acids: CASSTTGGSYYEQYF.